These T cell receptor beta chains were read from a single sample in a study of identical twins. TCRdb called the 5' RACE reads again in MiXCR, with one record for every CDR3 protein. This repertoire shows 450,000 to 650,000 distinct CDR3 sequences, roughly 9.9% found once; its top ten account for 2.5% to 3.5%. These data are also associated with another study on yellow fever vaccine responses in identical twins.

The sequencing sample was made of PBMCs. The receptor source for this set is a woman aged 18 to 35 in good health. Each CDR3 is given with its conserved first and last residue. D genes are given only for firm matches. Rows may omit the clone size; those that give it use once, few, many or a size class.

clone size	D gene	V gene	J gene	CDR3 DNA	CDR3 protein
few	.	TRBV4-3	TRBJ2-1	TGCGCCAGCAGCCACGGGACTCTAGATCGATATAATGAGCAGTTCTTC	CASSHGTLDRYNEQFF
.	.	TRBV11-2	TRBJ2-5	TGTGCCAGCAGCTTTTCTTTAGCGCCTTTACAAGAGACCCAGTACTTC	CASSFSLAPLQETQYF
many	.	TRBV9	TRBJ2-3	TGTGCCAGCAGCGTAGAGGCGAGAGGGGCAGATACGCAGTATTTT	CASSVEARGADTQYF
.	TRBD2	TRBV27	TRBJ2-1	TGTGCCAGCAGTCTTAGCGGGAGTTGGAACAATGAGCAGTTCTTC	CASSLSGSWNNEQFF
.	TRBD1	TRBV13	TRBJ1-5	TGTGCCAGCAGCCTCGGTCAGGGGGCAAGCAATCAGCCCCAGCATTTT	CASSLGQGASNQPQHF
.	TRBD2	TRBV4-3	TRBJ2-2	TGCGCCAGCAGCCCTACGTGGGCGGGAGTAGGGACGCACACCGGGGAGCTGTTTTTT	CASSPTWAGVGTHTGELFF
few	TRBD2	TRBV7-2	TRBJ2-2	TGTGCCAGCAGCTTGAGGACTAGCGGCACCGGGGAGCTGTTTTTT	CASSLRTSGTGELFF
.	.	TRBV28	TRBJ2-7	TGTGCCAGCAACCCCGGGGGCAGAGGACCCTACGAGCAGTACTTC	CASNPGGRGPYEQYF
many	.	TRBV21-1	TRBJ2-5	TGTGCCAGCAGCAAAGAGCCGGTCCAAGAGACCCAGTACTTC	CASSKEPVQETQYF
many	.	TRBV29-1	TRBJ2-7	TGCAGCGTGGCAGCATCAGGGGGGGACGAGCAGTACTTC	CSVAASGGDEQYF
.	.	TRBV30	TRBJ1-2	TGTGCCTGGAATTCGGGAAGGAGCTACACCTTC	CAWNSGRSYTF
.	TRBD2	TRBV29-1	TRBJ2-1	TGCAGCGTTGAATCTCGGGGGGGGAGGGTCAATGAGCAGTTCTTC	CSVESRGGRVNEQFF
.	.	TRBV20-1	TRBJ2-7	TGCAGTGCTAGTGTGGGGTACTCCTACGAGCAGTACTTC	CSASVGYSYEQYF
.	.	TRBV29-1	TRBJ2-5	TGCAGCGTTGGAGCGGGTGAAGGGGAGACCCAGTACTTC	CSVGAGEGETQYF
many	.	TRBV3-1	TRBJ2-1	TGTGCCTTGGGGGGAGAGTACAATGAGCAGTTCTTC	CALGGEYNEQFF
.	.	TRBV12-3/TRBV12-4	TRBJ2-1	TGTGCCAGCAGTTTCGGACTTATCCAATACAATGAGCAGTTCTTC	CASSFGLIQYNEQFF
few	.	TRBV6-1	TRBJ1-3	TGTGCCAGCAGGATGGCAGGGGATAACTCTGGAAACACCATATATTTT	CASRMAGDNSGNTIYF
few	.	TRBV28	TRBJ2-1	TGTGCCAGCAGGGGGCCTGTCGATGAGCAGTTCTTC	CASRGPVDEQFF
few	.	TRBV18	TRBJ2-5	TGTGCCAGCTCACCAGCCGGGACACAAGAGACCCAGTACTTC	CASSPAGTQETQYF
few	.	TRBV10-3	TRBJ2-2	TGTGCCATCAGTGACCTCGGACCGAGCGGCGGGGAGCTGTTTTTT	CAISDLGPSGGELFF
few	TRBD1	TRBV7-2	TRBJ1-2	TGTGCCAGCAGCCTGGGACAGGGGGAGGGCTATGGCTACACCTTC	CASSLGQGEGYGYTF
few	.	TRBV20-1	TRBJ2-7	TGCAGTGCTAGAGATCTAAGTAGTCCCAACTACGAGCAGTACTTC	CSARDLSSPNYEQYF
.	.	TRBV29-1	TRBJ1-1	TGCAGCGTTGCACAGGGCTTCAACACTGAAGCTTTCTTT	CSVAQGFNTEAFF
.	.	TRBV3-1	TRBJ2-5	TGTGCCAGCAGCCAAGTGAATAAGGACTTGATTTGGGAGACCCAGTACTTC	CASSQVNKDLIWETQYF
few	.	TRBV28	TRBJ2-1	TGTGCCAGCAGTTATCTGAGCTCCTACAATGAGCAGTTCTTC	CASSYLSSYNEQFF
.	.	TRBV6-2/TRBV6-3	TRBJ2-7	TGTGCCAGCAGTTACTCGTTCTACACCGAGGATTCCTACGAGCAGTACTTC	CASSYSFYTEDSYEQYF
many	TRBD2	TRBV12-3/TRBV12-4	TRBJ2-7	TGTGCCAGCAGTTTACAAGGACTAGTAGCGACCGAGCAGTACTTC	CASSLQGLVATEQYF
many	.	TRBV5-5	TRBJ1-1	TGTGCCAGCAGCTTGGCAGGACAGATGAACACTGAAGCTTTCTTT	CASSLAGQMNTEAFF
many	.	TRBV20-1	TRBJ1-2	TGCAGTGCTGGAGGCTACACCTTC	CSAGGYTF
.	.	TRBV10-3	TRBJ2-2	TGTGCCATCAGATCCGGAAGGCGGGACCAGCTCACCGGGGAGCTGTTTTTT	CAIRSGRRDQLTGELFF
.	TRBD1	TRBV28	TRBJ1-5	TGTGCCAGCAGACCCACGACAGGGGGGGGTCAGCCCCAGCATTTT	CASRPTTGGGQPQHF
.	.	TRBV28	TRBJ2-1	TGTGCCAGCAACAGGACCCCCCTATCCTTCAATGAGCAGTTCTTC	CASNRTPLSFNEQFF
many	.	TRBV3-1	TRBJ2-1	TGTGCCAGCAGCCAGCCAGGGTCCTACAATGAGCAGTTCTTC	CASSQPGSYNEQFF
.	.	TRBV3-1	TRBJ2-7	TGTGCCAGCAGCCAAGCTATTACCTACGAGCAGTACTTC	CASSQAITYEQYF
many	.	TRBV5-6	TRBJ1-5	TGTGCCAGCAGCCTGGACCCGGATCAGCCCCAGCATTTT	CASSLDPDQPQHF
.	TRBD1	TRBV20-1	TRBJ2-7	TGCAGTGCTAGAGCCTACAGGGGCGCGAGCTCCTACGAGCAGTACTTC	CSARAYRGASSYEQYF
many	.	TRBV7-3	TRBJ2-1	TGTGCCAGCAGCTTAACTCCGTCGATCTACAATGAGCAGTTCTTC	CASSLTPSIYNEQFF
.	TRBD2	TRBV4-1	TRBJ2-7	TGCGCCAGCAGCCATGGGACTAGCGGGGGGTACTACGAGCAGTACTTC	CASSHGTSGGYYEQYF
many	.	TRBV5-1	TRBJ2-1	TGCGCCAGCAGCCCAGGGATTAGTTCCTACAATGAGCAGTTCTTC	CASSPGISSYNEQFF
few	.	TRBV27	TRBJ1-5	TGTGCCAGCAGAACTTCAGGGTTCAATCAGCCCCAGCATTTT	CASRTSGFNQPQHF
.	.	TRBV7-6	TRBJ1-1	TGTGCCAGCACGGGGGGGAGGAGCACTGAAGCTTTCTTT	CASTGGRSTEAFF
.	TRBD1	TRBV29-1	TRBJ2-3	TGCAGCGTGGGACAGGGAGCAGATACGCAGTATTTT	CSVGQGADTQYF
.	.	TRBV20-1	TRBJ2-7	TGCAGTGCTAGAGATGGTGGCCACGAGCAGTACTTC	CSARDGGHEQYF
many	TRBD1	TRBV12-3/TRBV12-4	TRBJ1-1	TGTGCCAGCAGCATGGGACAGGCGAACACTGAAGCTTTCTTT	CASSMGQANTEAFF
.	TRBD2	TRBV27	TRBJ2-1	TGTGCCAGCAGTTTGCTAGCGGGATCCTACAATGGGCAGTTCTTC	CASSLLAGSYNGQFF
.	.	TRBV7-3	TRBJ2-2	TGTGCCAGCAGCCATCAGACTGGCGGGGAGCTGTTTTTT	CASSHQTGGELFF
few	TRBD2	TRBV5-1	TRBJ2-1	TGCGCCAGCAGCTTGGGGGGGGGTCTCGGGTACAATGAGCAGTTCTTC	CASSLGGGLGYNEQFF
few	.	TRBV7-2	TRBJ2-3	TGTGCCAGCACCAAAGGGGGGACGGCGGCAGATACGCAGTATTTT	CASTKGGTAADTQYF
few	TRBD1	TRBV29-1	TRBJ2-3	TGCAGCGCCTCAGGGGGCATAACAGATACGCAGTATTTT	CSASGGITDTQYF
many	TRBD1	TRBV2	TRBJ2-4	TGTGCCAGCAGTGCCGACCACGAGGACAGGGTAGCCAAAAACATTCAGTACTTC	CASSADHEDRVAKNIQYF
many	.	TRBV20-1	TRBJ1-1	TGCAGTGCTAGAGATTTCCGCTTGAACACTGAAGCTTTCTTT	CSARDFRLNTEAFF
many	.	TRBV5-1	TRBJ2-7	TGCGCCAGCAGCTTATCAGGTGACGGCTACGAGCAGTACTTC	CASSLSGDGYEQYF